This T cell receptor (beta chain) is from a study of regulatory T cells in long-lasting Graves disease. Findings of the study overall: There was favoring of TRBV28, TRBJ1-2 and TRBJ2-5 in persistent disease.

V lost 6 bases and J lost 8; bases outside the gene matches: 8. Germline CDR1 reads MNHNS; CDR2 reads SASEGT. This CDR3 contains 13 residues. The time point denotes: persistent/refractory GD, antithyroid drugs over 5 years with positive TRAb. There was RNA extracted from PBMCs, and the TCR library was made from it. This clonotype was seen at least ten times. What it binds is unknown. Combining iRepertoire HTBI primers with Arm-PCR of CDR3 regions, the authors built TCR beta libraries. TCRdb analysed the multiplex PCR reads with MiXCR anew, one entry per CDR3 protein. Found here are hundreds of thousands of distinct CDR3 sequences, 21% of them singletons; the top ten hold 14%.

This TCR came from a female donor with Graves disease. V gene TRBV6-1 combines with J gene TRBJ1-2; 8 bases align to TRBD1. This sample comprised peripheral blood mononuclear cells (PBMCs), obtained when the disease was refractory, from a patient treated with antithyroid drugs. CDR3 DNA: TGTGCCAGCAGACCCCGGGCAGGGGGCGGCTACACCTTC. Protein sequence: CASRPRAGGGYTF.